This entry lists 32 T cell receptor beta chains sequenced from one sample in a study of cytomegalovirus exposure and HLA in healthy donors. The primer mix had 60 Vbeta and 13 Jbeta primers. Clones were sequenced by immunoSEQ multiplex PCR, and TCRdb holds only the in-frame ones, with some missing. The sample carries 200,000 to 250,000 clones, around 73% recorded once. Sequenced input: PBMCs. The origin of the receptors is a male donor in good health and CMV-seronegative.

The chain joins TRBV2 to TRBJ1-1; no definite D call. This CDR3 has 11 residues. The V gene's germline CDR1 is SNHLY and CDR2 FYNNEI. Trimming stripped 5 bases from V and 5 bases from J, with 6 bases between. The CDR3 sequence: CASSPETEAFF. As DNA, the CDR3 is TGTGCCAGCAGTCCCGAGACTGAAGCTTTCTTT.

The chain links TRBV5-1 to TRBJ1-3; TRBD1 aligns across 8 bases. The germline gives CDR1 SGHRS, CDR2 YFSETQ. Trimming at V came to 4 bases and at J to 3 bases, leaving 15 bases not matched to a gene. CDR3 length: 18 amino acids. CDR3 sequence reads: CASSRMTGVARGGNTIYF. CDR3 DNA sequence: TGCGCCAGCAGCCGAATGACAGGGGTAGCTAGGGGTGGAAACACCATATATTTT.

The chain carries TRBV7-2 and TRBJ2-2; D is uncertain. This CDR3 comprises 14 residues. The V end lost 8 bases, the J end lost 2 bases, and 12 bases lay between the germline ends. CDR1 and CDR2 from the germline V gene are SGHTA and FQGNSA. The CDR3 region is CASGSSINTGELFF. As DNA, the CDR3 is TGTGCCAGCGGCTCGAGCATCAACACCGGGGAGCTGTTTTTT.

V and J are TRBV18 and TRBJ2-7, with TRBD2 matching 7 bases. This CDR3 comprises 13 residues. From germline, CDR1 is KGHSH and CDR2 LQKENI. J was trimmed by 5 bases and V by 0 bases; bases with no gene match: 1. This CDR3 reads CASSPPGGNEQYF. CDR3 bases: TGTGCCAGCTCACCACCGGGGGGGAACGAGCAGTACTTC.

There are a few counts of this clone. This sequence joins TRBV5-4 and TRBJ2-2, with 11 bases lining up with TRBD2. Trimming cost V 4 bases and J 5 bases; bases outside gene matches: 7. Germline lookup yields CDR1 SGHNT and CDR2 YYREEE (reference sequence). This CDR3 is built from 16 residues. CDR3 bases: TGTGCCAGCAGCAGCCCTAGCGGGAGGACTACCGGGGAGCTGTTTTTT. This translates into CASSSPSGRTTGELFF.

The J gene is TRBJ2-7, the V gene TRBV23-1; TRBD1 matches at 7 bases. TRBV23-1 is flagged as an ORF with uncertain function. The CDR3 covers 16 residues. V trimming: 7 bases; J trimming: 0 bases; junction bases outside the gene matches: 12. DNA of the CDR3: TGCGCCAGCACCAGGAACAGGGGCCCCCTCTCCTACGAGCAGTACTTC. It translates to CASTRNRGPLSYEQYF.

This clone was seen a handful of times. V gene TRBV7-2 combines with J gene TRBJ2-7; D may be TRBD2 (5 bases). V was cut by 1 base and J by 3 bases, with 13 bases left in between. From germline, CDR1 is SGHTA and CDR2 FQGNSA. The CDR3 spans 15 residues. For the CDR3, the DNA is TGTGCCAGCAGCTTAGAGGCGGGTATGAGCTACGAGCAGTACTTC. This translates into CASSLEAGMSYEQYF.

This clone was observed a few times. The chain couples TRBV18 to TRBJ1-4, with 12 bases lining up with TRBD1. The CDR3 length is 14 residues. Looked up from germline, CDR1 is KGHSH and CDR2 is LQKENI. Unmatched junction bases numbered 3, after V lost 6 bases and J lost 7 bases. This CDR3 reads CASSQGQGAEKLFF. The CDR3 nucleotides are TGTGCCAGCTCCCAGGGACAGGGGGCTGAAAAACTGTTTTTT.

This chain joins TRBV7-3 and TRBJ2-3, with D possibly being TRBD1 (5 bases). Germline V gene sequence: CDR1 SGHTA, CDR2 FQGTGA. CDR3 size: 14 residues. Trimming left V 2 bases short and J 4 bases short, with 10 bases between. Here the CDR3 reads CASSLEDRSDTQYF. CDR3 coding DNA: TGTGCCAGCAGCTTAGAAGACAGATCAGATACGCAGTATTTT.

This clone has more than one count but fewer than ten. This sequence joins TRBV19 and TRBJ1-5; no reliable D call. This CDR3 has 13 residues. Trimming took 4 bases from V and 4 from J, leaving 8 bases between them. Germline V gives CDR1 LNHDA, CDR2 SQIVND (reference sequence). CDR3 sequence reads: CASSTQLNQPQHF. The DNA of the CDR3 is TGTGCCAGTAGTACACAGCTAAATCAGCCCCAGCATTTT.

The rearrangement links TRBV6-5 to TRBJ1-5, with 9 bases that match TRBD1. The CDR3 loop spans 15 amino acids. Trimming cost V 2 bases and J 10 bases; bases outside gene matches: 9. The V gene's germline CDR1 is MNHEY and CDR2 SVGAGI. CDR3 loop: CASSYDGTGKLPQHF. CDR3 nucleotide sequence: TGTGCCAGCAGTTACGACGGGACAGGGAAACTACCCCAGCATTTT.

This CDR3 is CASSSQQYSNQPQHF. CDR3 nucleotide sequence: TGTGCCAGCAGTTCCCAACAATATAGCAATCAGCCCCAGCATTTT. This chain connects TRBV27 to TRBJ1-5; the D is unclear. Trimming took 4 bases from V and 0 from J, leaving 10 bases between them. The germline V gene encodes CDR1 MNHEY and CDR2 SMNVEV (reference sequence). This CDR3 has 15 amino acids.

The CDR3 nucleotides read TGTGCCAGCAGCCGTAGCGGGAGTTACTACAATGAGCAGTTCTTC. As protein: CASSRSGSYYNEQFF. The chain employs TRBV6-5 and TRBJ2-1; TRBD2 matches at 9 bases. This CDR3 is 15 amino acids long. Per germline, CDR1 MNHEY and CDR2 SVGAGI. The V gene end was trimmed by 6 bases and the J gene end by 3 bases; junction bases not matched to a gene: 6.

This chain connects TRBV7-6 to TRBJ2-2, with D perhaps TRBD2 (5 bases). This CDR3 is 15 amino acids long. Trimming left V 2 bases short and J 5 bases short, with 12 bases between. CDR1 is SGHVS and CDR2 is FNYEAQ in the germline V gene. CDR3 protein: CASSLTRATTGELFF. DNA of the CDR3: TGTGCCAGCAGCTTAACTAGGGCCACGACCGGGGAGCTGTTTTTT.

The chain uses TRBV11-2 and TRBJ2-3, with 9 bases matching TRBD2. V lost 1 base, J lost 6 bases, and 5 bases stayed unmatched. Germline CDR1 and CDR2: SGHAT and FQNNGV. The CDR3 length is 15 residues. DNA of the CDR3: TGTGCCAGCAGCTTAGTGCGGGGGGGCAGGGATACGCAGTATTTT. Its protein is CASSLVRGGRDTQYF.

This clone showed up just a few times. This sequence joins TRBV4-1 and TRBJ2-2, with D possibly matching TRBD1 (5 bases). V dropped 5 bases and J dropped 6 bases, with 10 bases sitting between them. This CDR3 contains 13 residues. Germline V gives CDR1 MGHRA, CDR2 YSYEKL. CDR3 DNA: TGCGCCAGCAGCGCAACAGGTCCCGGGGAGCTGTTTTTT. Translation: CASSATGPGELFF.

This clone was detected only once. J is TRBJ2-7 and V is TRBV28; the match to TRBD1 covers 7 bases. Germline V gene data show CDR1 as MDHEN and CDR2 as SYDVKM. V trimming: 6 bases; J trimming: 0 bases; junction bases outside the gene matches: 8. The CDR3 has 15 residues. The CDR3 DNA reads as TGTGCCAGCAGCACCGGGACAGCTTTCTCCTACGAGCAGTACTTC. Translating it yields CASSTGTAFSYEQYF. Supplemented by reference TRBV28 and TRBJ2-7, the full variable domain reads DVKVTQSSRYLVKRTGEKVFLECVQDMDHENMFWYRQDPGLGLRLIYFSYDVKMKEKGDIPEGYSVSREKKERFSLILESASTNQTSMYLCASSTGTAFSYEQYFGPGTRLTVT.

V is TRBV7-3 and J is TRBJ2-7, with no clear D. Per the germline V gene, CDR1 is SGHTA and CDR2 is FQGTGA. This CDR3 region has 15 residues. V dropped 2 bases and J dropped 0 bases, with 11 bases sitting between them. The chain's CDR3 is CASSLSAPNSYEQYF. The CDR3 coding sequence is TGTGCCAGCAGCTTATCCGCGCCCAACTCCTACGAGCAGTACTTC.

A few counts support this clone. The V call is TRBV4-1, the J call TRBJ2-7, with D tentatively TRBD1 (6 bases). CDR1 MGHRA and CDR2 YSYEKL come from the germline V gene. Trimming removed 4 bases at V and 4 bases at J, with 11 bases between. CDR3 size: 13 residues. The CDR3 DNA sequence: TGCGCCAGCAGCCCAGGACAGCTTTACGAGCAGTACTTC. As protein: CASSPGQLYEQYF.

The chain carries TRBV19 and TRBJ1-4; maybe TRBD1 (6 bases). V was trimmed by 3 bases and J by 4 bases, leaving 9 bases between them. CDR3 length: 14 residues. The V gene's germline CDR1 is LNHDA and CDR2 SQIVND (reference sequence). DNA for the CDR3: TGTGCCAGTAGTATGGGACAAGATAATGAAAAACTGTTTTTT. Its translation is CASSMGQDNEKLFF.

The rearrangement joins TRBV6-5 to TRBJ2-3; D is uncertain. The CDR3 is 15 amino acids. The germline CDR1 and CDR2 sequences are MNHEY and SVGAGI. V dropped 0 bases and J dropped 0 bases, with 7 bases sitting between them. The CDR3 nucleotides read TGTGCCAGCAGTTACTCGCGGTCGAGCACAGATACGCAGTATTTT. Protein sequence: CASSYSRSSTDTQYF.

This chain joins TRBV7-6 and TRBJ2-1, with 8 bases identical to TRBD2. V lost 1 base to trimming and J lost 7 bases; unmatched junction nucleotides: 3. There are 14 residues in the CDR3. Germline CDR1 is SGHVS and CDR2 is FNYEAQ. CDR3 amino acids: CASSLVLAGNEQFF. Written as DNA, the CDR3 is TGTGCCAGCAGCTTAGTGCTAGCGGGTAATGAGCAGTTCTTC.

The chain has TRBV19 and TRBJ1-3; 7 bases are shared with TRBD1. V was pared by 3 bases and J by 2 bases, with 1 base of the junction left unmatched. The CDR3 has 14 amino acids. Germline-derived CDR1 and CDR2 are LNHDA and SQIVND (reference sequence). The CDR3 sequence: CASSIGTAGNTIYF. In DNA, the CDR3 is TGTGCCAGTAGTATCGGGACAGCTGGAAACACCATATATTTT.

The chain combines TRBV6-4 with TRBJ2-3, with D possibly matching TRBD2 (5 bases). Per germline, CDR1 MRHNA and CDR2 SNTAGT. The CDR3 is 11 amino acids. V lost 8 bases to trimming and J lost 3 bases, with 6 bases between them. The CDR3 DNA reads TGTGCCAGCGGGGAGACAGATACGCAGTATTTT. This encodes CASGETDTQYF.

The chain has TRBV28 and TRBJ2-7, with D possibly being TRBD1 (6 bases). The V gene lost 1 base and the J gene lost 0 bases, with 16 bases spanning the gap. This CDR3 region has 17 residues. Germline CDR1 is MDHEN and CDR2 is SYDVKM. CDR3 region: CASSLFLGDTDSYEQYF. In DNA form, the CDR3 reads TGTGCCAGCAGTTTATTCCTCGGGGACACTGACTCCTACGAGCAGTACTTC.

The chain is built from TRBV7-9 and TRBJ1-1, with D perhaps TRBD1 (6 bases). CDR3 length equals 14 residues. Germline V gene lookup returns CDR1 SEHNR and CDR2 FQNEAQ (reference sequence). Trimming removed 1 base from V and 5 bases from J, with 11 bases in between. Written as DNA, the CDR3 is TGTGCCAGCAGCTTAGGTGTACAGGGAACTGAAGCTTTCTTT. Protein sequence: CASSLGVQGTEAFF.

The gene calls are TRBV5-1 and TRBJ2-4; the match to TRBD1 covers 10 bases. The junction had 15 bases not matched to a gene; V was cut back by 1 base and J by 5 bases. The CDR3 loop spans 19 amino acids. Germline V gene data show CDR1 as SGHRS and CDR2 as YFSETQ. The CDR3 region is CASSLPRDRGQIAENIQYF. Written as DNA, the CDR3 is TGCGCCAGCAGCTTGCCGCGGGACAGGGGACAAATCGCCGAAAACATTCAGTACTTC.

The CDR3 protein is CASSLAPGAPYEQYF. The CDR3 DNA reads as TGTGCCAGCAGCTTAGCGCCAGGGGCACCCTACGAGCAGTACTTC. The chain uses TRBV7-2 and TRBJ2-7; D possibly corresponds to TRBD1 (6 bases). Germline loops: CDR1 SGHTA, CDR2 FQGNSA. Trimming stripped 0 bases from V and 2 bases from J, with 11 bases between. There are 15 residues in the CDR3.

DNA for the CDR3: TGCGCCAGCAGCTTGAATAGGGGAGGTTATGGCTACACCTTC. Translated, it gives CASSLNRGGYGYTF. The chain carries TRBV5-1 and TRBJ1-2; D is perhaps TRBD1 (5 bases). CDR1 is SGHRS and CDR2 is YFSETQ in the germline V gene. This CDR3 has 14 amino acids. Between the trimmed V and J ends, which lost 1 base and 5 bases, there was a span of 12 bases.

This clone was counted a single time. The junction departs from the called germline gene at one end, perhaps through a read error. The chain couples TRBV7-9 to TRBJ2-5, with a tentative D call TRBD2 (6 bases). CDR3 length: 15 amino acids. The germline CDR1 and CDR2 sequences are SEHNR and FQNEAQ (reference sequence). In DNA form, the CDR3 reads TGTTCCAGCAGCTTATTGGGCGGGGTGCAAGAGACCCAGTACTTC. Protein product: CSSSLLGGVQETQYF. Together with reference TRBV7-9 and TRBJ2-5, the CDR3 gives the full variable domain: DTGVSQNPRHKITKRGQNVTFRCDPISEHNRLYWYRQTLGQGPEFLTYFQNEAQLEKSRLLSDRFSAERPKGSFSTLEIQRTEQGDSAMYLCSSSLLGGVQETQYFGPGTRLLVL.

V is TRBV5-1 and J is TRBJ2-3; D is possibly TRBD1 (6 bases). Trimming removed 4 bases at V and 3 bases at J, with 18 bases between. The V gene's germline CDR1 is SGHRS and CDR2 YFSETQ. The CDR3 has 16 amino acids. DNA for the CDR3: TGCGCCAGCAGCCCATACGAACAGGGACGGACAGATACGCAGTATTTT. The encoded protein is CASSPYEQGRTDTQYF.

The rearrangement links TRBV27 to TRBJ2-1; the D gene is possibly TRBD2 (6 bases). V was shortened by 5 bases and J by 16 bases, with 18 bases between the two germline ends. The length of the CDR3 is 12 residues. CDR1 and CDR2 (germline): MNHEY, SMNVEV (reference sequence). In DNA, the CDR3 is TGTGCCAGCAGTCCTATCGGAGGGGCCCTCTTCTTC. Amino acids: CASSPIGGALFF.